This T cell receptor beta chain is from a study of blood T cell repertoires in COVID-19. V lost 10 bases and J lost 0, with 18 bases in between. Looked up from germline, CDR1 is LNHDA and CDR2 is SQIVND (reference sequence). CDR3 size: 16 residues. The method was immunoSEQ multiplex PCR; TCRdb's version includes in-frame clones alone and lacks a portion of them. Among roughly 70,000 clones listed, around 84% were seen once. This receptor was identified in a man aged 45-65 years with active COVID-19. Source material: peripheral blood. The rearrangement uses TRBV19 and TRBJ1-4; D ambiguous. CDR3 DNA: TGTGCCACCTCTGCGGGTATTAAAACAACTAATGAAAAACTGTTTTTT. Translation gives CATSAGIKTTNEKLFF.